This T cell receptor beta chain originates from a study of CD8 T cells in ankylosing spondylitis. Study results and limitations: Previously reported in reactive arthritis synovial fluid and blood were some of the motif variants. Ankylosing spondylitis blood appeared to be characterized by a TCR beta motif of eight or nine highly homologous variants.

Germline values: CDR1 DFQATT, CDR2 SNEGSKA (reference sequence). CDR3 size: 16 residues. V was shortened by 2 bases and J by 0 bases, with 14 bases between the two germline ends. The authors made TCR beta libraries by quantitative 5'-RACE with molecular barcodes. MiXCR was run by TCRdb on the 5' RACE reads, yielding one entry per CDR3 protein. The data hold 350,000 to 450,000 distinct CDR3 sequences, with around 26% observed a single time. Turning to this clonotype: Its antigen is currently unknown.

The V call is TRBV20-1, the J call TRBJ2-1, with D unresolved. Sequencing was done on a sample of blood, either unsorted or a sorted T cell fraction (not recorded which). The TCR was taken from a male donor with ankylosing spondylitis. DNA for the CDR3: TGCAGTGCTAGAATTCGCTCGGGCACCTCCTACAATGAGCAGTTCTTC. Translation gives CSARIRSGTSYNEQFF.